A selection of T cell receptor beta chains follows, all from one sample in a study of cytomegalovirus exposure and HLA in healthy donors. Measured with immunoSEQ multiplex PCR; TCRdb has only the in-frame clones, and not every one. Among around 64,000 clones listed, 65% to 90% were seen once. Sequencing was performed on PBMCs. These receptors all come from a female donor in good health and CMV-seronegative. Each CDR3 is given with its conserved first and last residue. The D gene is left open where the match is weak. Some rows have no size entry. The others give once, few or many, or a class for an expanded clone.

cdr3_aa	cdr3_nt	clone_size	d_call	j_call	v_call
CASSSVLAGVGNEQFF	TGTGCCAGTAGTTCCGTACTAGCGGGAGTAGGAAATGAGCAGTTCTTC	.	TRBD2	TRBJ2-1	TRBV19
CASSLGTGSEQYF	TGTGCCAGCAGCCTTGGGACAGGGAGCGAGCAGTACTTC	.	TRBD1	TRBJ2-7	TRBV5-6
CASRADQETQYF	TGTGCCAGCAGGGCGGACCAAGAGACCCAGTACTTC	.	.	TRBJ2-5	TRBV2
CASGQDSSSYNEQFF	TGTGCCAGCGGTCAGGACTCCTCTAGTTACAATGAGCAGTTCTTC	.	.	TRBJ2-1	TRBV7-6
CASSLEGSGYTGELFF	TGCGCCAGCAGCTTGGAGGGCTCAGGGTACACCGGGGAGCTGTTTTTT	once	.	TRBJ2-2	TRBV5-1
CASSLNRGRNNEQFF	TGTGCCAGCAGCTTAAACAGGGGTCGGAACAATGAGCAGTTCTTC	.	TRBD1	TRBJ2-1	TRBV7-8
CAWSLGQGSTEAFF	TGTGCCTGGAGTCTAGGACAGGGGAGCACTGAAGCTTTCTTT	.	TRBD1	TRBJ1-1	TRBV30
CASSPGEATNEKLFF	TGTGCCAGCAGCCCCGGGGAGGCAACTAATGAAAAACTGTTTTTT	few	.	TRBJ1-4	TRBV7-3
CASGPREQFF	TGTGCCAGCGGTCCGCGGGAGCAGTTCTTC	.	.	TRBJ2-1	TRBV28
CASSGQYYTEAFF	TGTGCCAGCAGTGGACAGTACTACACTGAAGCTTTCTTT	.	.	TRBJ1-1	TRBV6-5
CSVRGAGDTQYF	TGCAGCGTTCGGGGGGCGGGCGATACGCAGTATTTT	.	.	TRBJ2-3	TRBV29-1
CASSPQETQYF	TGTGCCAGCTCACCTCAGGAGACCCAGTACTTC	.	.	TRBJ2-5	TRBV18
CASSPGASGLYEQYF	TGTGCCAGCAGCCCAGGGGCTAGCGGATTGTACGAGCAGTACTTC	.	.	TRBJ2-7	TRBV9
CASSLQGGYGYTF	TGTGCCAGCAGCTTACAGGGCGGCTATGGCTACACCTTC	.	.	TRBJ1-2	TRBV7-9
CASRQQGGRTDTQYF	TGTGCCAGCAGACAACAGGGGGGACGCACAGATACGCAGTATTTT	.	TRBD1	TRBJ2-3	TRBV6-5
CSSSYPGSGQETQYF	TGTTCCAGCAGCTACCCCGGGAGCGGGCAAGAGACCCAGTACTTC	.	.	TRBJ2-5	TRBV7-9
CASSPTGGRYNEQFF	TGTGCCAGCAGTCCCACGGGAGGGCGTTACAATGAGCAGTTCTTC	few	TRBD2	TRBJ2-1	TRBV6-1
CASSQDGGGSYNEQFF	TGTGCCAGCAGCCAAGATGGCGGGGGCTCCTACAATGAGCAGTTCTTC	once	TRBD2	TRBJ2-1	TRBV4-2
CASSFRDRPNQPQHF	TGTGCCAGCAGCTTCCGGGACAGGCCCAATCAGCCCCAGCATTTT	.	TRBD1	TRBJ1-5	TRBV5-6
CASSQDLNRDNEQFF	TGCGCCAGCAGCCAAGATCTAAACAGGGACAATGAGCAGTTCTTC	.	.	TRBJ2-1	TRBV4-3
CASRTGGSGANVLTF	TGTGCCAGCAGGACAGGGGGCTCTGGGGCCAACGTCCTGACTTTC	few	TRBD1	TRBJ2-6	TRBV6-1
CASSLRGPTEAFF	TGTGCCAGCAGTTTAAGGGGGCCCACTGAAGCTTTCTTT	.	TRBD1	TRBJ1-1	TRBV28
CASSRSSGGTDEQFF	TGCGCCAGCAGTAGATCTAGCGGGGGGACCGATGAGCAGTTCTTC	.	TRBD2	TRBJ2-1	TRBV4-1
CASSLVGGINYGYTF	TGTGCCAGCAGCTTGGTGGGGGGAATCAACTATGGCTACACCTTC	.	.	TRBJ1-2	TRBV5-4
CASSTEHRGTEAFF	TGTGCCAGCAGCACCGAGCACAGGGGAACTGAAGCTTTCTTT	.	TRBD1	TRBJ1-1	TRBV9
CASRAQGARNTEAFF	TGCGCCAGCAGGGCTCAGGGGGCGAGGAACACTGAAGCTTTCTTT	.	TRBD1	TRBJ1-1	TRBV5-1
CASSLGTAEGQPQHF	TGTGCCAGCAGCTTAGGAACAGCCGAGGGCCAGCCCCAGCATTTT	once	.	TRBJ1-5	TRBV7-8
CAISETGEVNQPQHF	TGTGCCATCAGTGAAACAGGGGAGGTCAATCAGCCCCAGCATTTT	.	TRBD1	TRBJ1-5	TRBV10-3
CAWSLGQGAHEQYF	TGTGCCTGGTCCCTCGGACAGGGGGCGCACGAGCAGTACTTC	few	TRBD1	TRBJ2-7	TRBV30
CASSPWRGLYEQYF	TGTGCCAGCAGTCCTTGGCGGGGGCTTTACGAGCAGTACTTC	.	.	TRBJ2-7	TRBV5-4
CASSLVTYEQYF	TGTGCCAGCAGCTTGGTAACCTACGAGCAGTACTTC	.	.	TRBJ2-7	TRBV5-6
CASSFPGLNYGYTF	TGTGCCAGCAGCTTTCCGGGACTTAACTATGGCTACACCTTC	few	.	TRBJ1-2	TRBV5-4
CASRPSMNTEAFF	TGTGCCAGCAGGCCGAGCATGAACACTGAAGCTTTCTTT	once	.	TRBJ1-1	TRBV28
CASRQTGTGTFPGREQYF	TGTGCCAGCCGGCAAACCGGGACAGGGACCTTCCCAGGGCGGGAGCAGTACTTC	.	TRBD1	TRBJ2-7	TRBV19
CASSENLGARNTEAFF	TGTGCCAGCAGTGAAAATTTGGGGGCCCGGAACACTGAAGCTTTCTTT	.	.	TRBJ1-1	TRBV6-1
CASSFYRVTDTQYF	TGTGCCAGCAGCTTCTACAGGGTAACAGATACGCAGTATTTT	.	.	TRBJ2-3	TRBV5-4
CASSLTEGNNEQFF	TGTGCCAGCTCCCTCACCGAGGGTAACAATGAGCAGTTCTTC	.	.	TRBJ2-1	TRBV18
CAWSVLGSEKLFF	TGTGCCTGGAGCGTGTTGGGGAGTGAAAAACTGTTTTTT	.	.	TRBJ1-4	TRBV30
CASSLTGDEQFF	TGTGCCAGCTCACTGACAGGGGACGAGCAGTTCTTC	.	TRBD1	TRBJ2-1	TRBV18
CASSPRQTYEQYF	TGCGCCAGCAGCCCTAGACAGACCTACGAGCAGTACTTC	.	.	TRBJ2-7	TRBV5-1
CASSEGARGGTDTQYF	TGTGCCAGCAGCGAGGGGGCTAGAGGGGGCACAGATACGCAGTATTTT	.	TRBD1	TRBJ2-3	TRBV9
CASSPQGLYQETQYF	TGTGCCAGCAGCCCACAGGGGTTGTACCAAGAGACCCAGTACTTC	once	TRBD1	TRBJ2-5	TRBV6-6
CASSSGLAGNSRGETQYF	TGTGCCAGCAGCTCAGGACTAGCGGGAAACTCTAGGGGAGAGACCCAGTACTTC	.	TRBD2	TRBJ2-5	TRBV9
CASSLLAGGPDIQYF	TGTGCCAGCAGTCTACTAGCGGGGGGGCCTGACATTCAGTACTTC	.	TRBD2	TRBJ2-4	TRBV6-6
CASSLVKETQYF	TGTGCCAGCAGCTTAGTTAAAGAGACCCAGTACTTC	.	.	TRBJ2-5	TRBV7-6
CASSPGQGGYEQYF	TGTGCCAGCAGCCCCGGCCAGGGGGGCTACGAGCAGTACTTC	.	.	TRBJ2-7	TRBV27
CAIRDPGLAGVGTDTQYF	TGTGCCATCAGGGACCCGGGACTAGCGGGAGTAGGAACAGATACGCAGTATTTT	.	TRBD2	TRBJ2-3	TRBV10-3
CASSESGQGGNTGELFF	TGCGCCAGCAGTGAGTCCGGACAGGGGGGGAACACCGGGGAGCTGTTTTTT	.	TRBD1	TRBJ2-2	TRBV10-1
CASSIGSGHTEAFF	TGTGCCAGTAGTATAGGAAGCGGGCACACTGAAGCTTTCTTT	.	.	TRBJ1-1	TRBV19
CASSQDNSGGSRTQYF	TGCGCCAGCAGCCAAGATAATAGCGGTGGAAGTCGAACCCAGTACTTC	.	.	TRBJ2-5	TRBV4-3